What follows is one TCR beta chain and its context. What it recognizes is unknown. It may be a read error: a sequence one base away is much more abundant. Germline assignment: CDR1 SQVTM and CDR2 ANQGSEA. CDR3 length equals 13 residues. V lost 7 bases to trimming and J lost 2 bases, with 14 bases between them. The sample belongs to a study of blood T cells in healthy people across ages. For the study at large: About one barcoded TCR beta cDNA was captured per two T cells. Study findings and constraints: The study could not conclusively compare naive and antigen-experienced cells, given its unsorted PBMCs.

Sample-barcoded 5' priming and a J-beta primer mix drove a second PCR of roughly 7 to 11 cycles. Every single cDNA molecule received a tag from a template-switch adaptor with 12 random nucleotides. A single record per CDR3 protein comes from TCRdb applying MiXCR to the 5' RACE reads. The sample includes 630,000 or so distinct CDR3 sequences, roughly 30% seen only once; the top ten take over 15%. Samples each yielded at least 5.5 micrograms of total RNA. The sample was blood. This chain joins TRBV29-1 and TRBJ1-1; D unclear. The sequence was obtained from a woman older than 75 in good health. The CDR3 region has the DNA TGCAGCGCCCCGGCGCAGGCCAACACTGAAGCTTTCTTT. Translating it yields CSAPAQANTEAFF.